This entry lists 16 T cell receptor beta chains sequenced from one sample in a study of T cell responses to AZD1222 COVID-19 vaccine. Clones were read by immunoSEQ multiplex PCR, and TCRdb kept only the in-frame ones, dropping some. The table records 100,000 to 130,000 clones, 89% of them present only once. The specimen was peripheral blood, collected on day 0 of MenACWY control vaccination. The receptors derive from an adult in good health.

V usage is TRBV3-1 (or the pseudogene TRBV3-2) and J usage is TRBJ1-1, with TRBD1 identical over 8 bases. Unmatched junction bases numbered 6, after V lost 0 bases and J lost 6 bases. The germline V gene encodes CDR1 LGHDT and CDR2 YNNKEL (reference sequence). The CDR3 is made up of 15 amino acids. CDR3 DNA: TGTGCCAGCAGCCAAGAAGGACAGGGTGCCGCTGAAGCTTTCTTT. Protein product: CASSQEGQGAAEAFF.

This clone was counted only a few times. The chain employs TRBV18 and TRBJ1-4, with TRBD1 matching over 9 bases. This CDR3 is built from 15 residues. The J segment lost 4 bases and the V segment lost 4 bases, leaving 4 bases of the junction unmatched. Germline V gene lookup returns CDR1 KGHSH and CDR2 LQKENI. The DNA of the CDR3 is TGTGCCAGCTCACTCGGACAGGGGAATAATGAAAAACTGTTTTTT. Its protein is CASSLGQGNNEKLFF.

The CDR3 protein is CAKGLAGPNEQFF. DNA for the CDR3: TGTGCCAAGGGACTAGCGGGGCCCAATGAGCAGTTCTTC. The chain joins TRBV2 to TRBJ2-1; 13 bases align to TRBD2. J gave up 6 bases and V 10 bases, and 3 bases lay outside the gene matches. This CDR3 is 13 amino acids long. Germline assignment: CDR1 SNHLY and CDR2 FYNNEI. Combining the CDR3 with reference TRBV2 and TRBJ2-1 gives the whole variable domain EPEVTQTPSHQVTQMGQEVILRCVPISNHLYFYWYRQILGQKVEFLVSFYNNEISEKSEIFDDQFSVERPDGSNFTLKIRSTKLEDSAMYFCAKGLAGPNEQFFGPGTRLTVL.

The rearrangement joins TRBV9 to TRBJ1-2; D possibly corresponds to TRBD1 (5 bases). Germline values: CDR1 SGDLS, CDR2 YYNGEE. V lost 0 bases, J lost 5 bases, and 11 bases lay in between. CDR3 length: 14 amino acids. The CDR3 loop reads CASSVASGGYGYTF. The CDR3 region has the DNA TGTGCCAGCAGCGTAGCGTCGGGGGGTTATGGCTACACCTTC.

V is TRBV28 and J is TRBJ1-2; D gene ambiguous. This CDR3 contains 14 residues. V lost 5 bases and J 3 bases, leaving 13 bases between the germline ends. The germline CDR1 and CDR2 sequences are MDHEN and SYDVKM. This chain's CDR3 is CASSPTGLYYGYTF. The CDR3 nucleotides are TGTGCCAGCAGTCCTACCGGGTTGTACTATGGCTACACCTTC.

The chain combines TRBV3-1 (or the pseudogene TRBV3-2) with TRBJ2-7, with D uncertain. There are 14 residues in the CDR3. V was shortened by 4 bases and J by 0 bases, with 10 bases between the two germline ends. Germline assignment: CDR1 LGHDT and CDR2 YNNKEL (reference sequence). The CDR3 here is CASSRAADSYEQYF. CDR3 in DNA: TGTGCCAGCAGCCGGGCGGCAGACTCCTACGAGCAGTACTTC.

The genes are TRBV2 and TRBJ2-7; 7 bases agree with TRBD1. The CDR3 is 14 amino acids. The germline V gene encodes CDR1 SNHLY and CDR2 FYNNEI. Trimming cost V 7 bases and J 3 bases; bases outside gene matches: 9. CDR3 sequence: CASTTGASGYEQYF. The CDR3 DNA follows: TGTGCCAGCACTACAGGGGCCTCCGGCTACGAGCAGTACTTC.

The chain employs TRBV3-1 (or the pseudogene TRBV3-2) and TRBJ2-5, with TRBD1 as a possible D gene (6 bases). V gave up 0 bases and J gave up 3 bases, with 11 bases separating them. Germline V gene data show CDR1 as LGHDT and CDR2 as YNNKEL (reference sequence). The CDR3 consists of 15 residues. CDR3 DNA: TGTGCCAGCAGCCAAGATCGGACAGCTAAAGAGACCCAGTACTTC. Residues: CASSQDRTAKETQYF.

CDR3: CASSFGADSNQPQHF. DNA of the CDR3: TGCGCCAGCAGCTTTGGGGCAGATAGCAATCAGCCCCAGCATTTT. The J gene is TRBJ1-5, the V gene TRBV4-1, with D tentatively TRBD1 (5 bases). Germline V gives CDR1 MGHRA, CDR2 YSYEKL. V lost 5 bases and J lost 0, with 11 bases in between. The CDR3 runs 15 residues.

This clone was seen a handful of times. The chain couples TRBV7-9 to TRBJ1-3; 7 bases are a match to TRBD1. Trimming at V came to 1 base and at J to 7 bases, leaving 7 bases not matched to a gene. CDR3 length: 15 amino acids. Germline values: CDR1 SEHNR, CDR2 FQNEAQ (reference sequence). DNA of the CDR3: TGTGCCAGCAGCTTAGAGGGGCAGGGGGTGAACACCATATATTTT. Translation: CASSLEGQGVNTIYF. The full variable domain, completed using reference TRBV7-9 and TRBJ1-3, is DTGVSQNPRHKITKRGQNVTFRCDPISEHNRLYWYRQTLGQGPEFLTYFQNEAQLEKSRLLSDRFSAERPKGSFSTLEIQRTEQGDSAMYLCASSLEGQGVNTIYFGEGSWLTVV.

The rearrangement joins TRBV5-1 to TRBJ1-1; D is unresolved. V was trimmed by 4 bases and J by 0 bases, leaving 7 bases between them. Germline lookup yields CDR1 SGHRS and CDR2 YFSETQ. The CDR3 is 13 residues long. The CDR3: CASSPDLNTEAFF. The DNA for the CDR3 is TGCGCCAGCAGCCCGGACCTGAACACTGAAGCTTTCTTT.

The rearrangement uses TRBV6-2 or TRBV6-3 and TRBJ2-3; perhaps TRBD2 as D (6 bases). Germline CDR1 is MNHEY and CDR2 is SVGEGT. CDR3 length equals 15 residues. V dropped 0 bases and J dropped 6 bases, with 13 bases sitting between them. CDR3 DNA: TGTGCCAGCAGTTACTCGAGCGGGTTCGGGGATACGCAGTATTTT. Its protein product is CASSYSSGFGDTQYF.

The chain couples TRBV16 to TRBJ1-3; D not certain. Trimming pared 4 bases from V and 1 base from J, leaving 14 bases between. CDR3 length equals 16 residues. In germline, CDR1 is KGHSY, CDR2 FQNENV. The CDR3: CASSRRAAVSGNTIYF. The DNA for the CDR3 is TGTGCCAGCAGCCGGAGAGCGGCGGTGTCTGGAAACACCATATATTTT.

This rearrangement joins TRBV4-1 to TRBJ1-3, with 9 bases lining up with TRBD1. V shed 4 bases, J shed 3 bases, and the junction held 7 bases outside the gene matches. This CDR3 has 16 amino acids. Germline V gene sequence: CDR1 MGHRA, CDR2 YSYEKL. For the CDR3, the DNA is TGCGCCAGCAGCCGCCTTCCGGGACAGGGTGGAAACACCATATATTTT. Amino acids: CASSRLPGQGGNTIYF.

V usage is TRBV24-1 and J usage is TRBJ1-2; D might be TRBD1 (5 bases). The CDR3 totals 15 residues. Germline V lookup: CDR1 KGHDR, CDR2 SFDVKD. With 3 bases removed from V and 3 bases from J, the gap between germline ends came to 13 bases. For the CDR3, the DNA is TGTGCCACCAGTGATCCCGGGCAGGGCTACTATGGCTACACCTTC. Amino acids: CATSDPGQGYYGYTF.

The rearrangement links TRBV5-1 to TRBJ2-3; D unclear. In germline, CDR1 is SGHRS, CDR2 YFSETQ. CDR3 length equals 14 residues. V was trimmed by 1 base and J by 2 bases, leaving 8 bases between them. For the CDR3, the DNA is TGCGCCAGCAGCTTGTCCAGTCCCACAGATACGCAGTATTTT. Its protein is CASSLSSPTDTQYF.